This TCR beta chain was profiled in a study of CD4 T cells in relation to SARS-CoV-2 and coronaviruses (TCRdb year 2021). Regarding the study in general: HLA restriction was mapped for shared crossreactive spike epitopes using patient-derived lymphoblastoid cell lines. Memory CD4+ T cell crossreactivity between SARS-CoV-2 and common cold coronavirus spike proteins was assessed at the TCR clonotype level in the study. The Adaptive Biotechnologies TCR-sequencing kit was used to sequence samples from a few pre-COVID donors and the naive versus memory experiments, while other data came from Illumina-based sequencing. Expansion assays from other donors in the study were sequenced with a different, Illumina-based TCR-beta assay.

The CDR3 sequence holds 15 residues, the cysteine and phenylalanine included. The sequence is cut down to CDR3 DNA, 45 bases in frame from base 1. CDR1 SGHNT and CDR2 YYREEE were looked up in the germline V gene (reference sequence). V and J are truncated by 4 bases and 0 bases respectively, leaving an intervening sequence of 12 bases. Deep-resolution immunoSEQ TCR-beta sequencing was performed on DNA from uncultured naive and memory CD4+ T cells. The original pipeline was this. During preprocessing, nonproductive sequences were removed, along with CDR3s that did not begin with C, did not end with F or W, or were shorter than 7 amino acids. Cultured and uncultured naive and memory CD4+ repertoires were searched for previously identified spike- and CEF-reactive CDR3s. CDR3 homology was quantified as pairwise Levenshtein distance, calculated with the stringdist R package after three terminal residues were trimmed from each end. TCRdb stores this immuneACCESS table with in-frame sequences only. Part of the clones is absent; in the studies checked, under half of the shortfall reflects unresolved V genes, and no reason is known for the rest. The V and J calls and clone size were taken over from that table, and D and trimming were inferred from the DNA. The sample data list about 59,000 clones, and approximately 90% of these were observed just once. About 1.5% of the sample lies in the top ten.

CD4+ T cells from unexposed donors were collected before the COVID-19 pandemic (2011-2018). Naive and memory CD4+ T cells were separated from cryopreserved PBMCs by CD4 enrichment followed by EasySep naive CD4+ T cell enrichment. Leukapheresis product for the unexposed donors was purchased commercially. Ficoll-Paque PLUS gradient centrifugation was used to isolate PBMCs from leukapheresis product or whole blood. The PBMCs went either fresh into the expansion assay or into cryopreservation at -140 degrees C. The QIAamp Micro DNA Kit was used to extract genomic DNA from the CD4+ T cells. Study-wide findings and limitations: The study was constrained by small numbers of patients and of tested TCRs. Around 65% of donors had memory CD4+ clonotypes that crossrecognized SARS-CoV-2 and at least one common cold coronavirus spike. Crossreactivity analysis centred on spike protein, so crossreactivity against other viral proteins was not assessed. Crossreactive clones showed significantly weaker SARS-CoV-2-driven expansion than monoreactive clones, consistent with antigenic imprinting. Sequencing of naive versus memory cells indicated that the assay detects memory recall responses, not primary responses primed during culture. No donor contributed both pre-pandemic and post-infection samples, which limited tracing the source of pre-existing responses.

As regards this clone: The target of this receptor is not known. Per-nucleotide qualities are absent, and no much larger clonotype sits a single base away.

The TCR originated in a human donor in good health. The rearranged chain carries TRBV5-4 and TRBJ2-3, and TRBD1 may be the D gene, going by 6 matching bases. The sequenced sample consisted of memory CD4+ T cells from PBMCs. Per the publication, the cell subset or site label means: memory (non-naive) CD4+ T cells. The nucleotide sequence is given as TGTGCCAGCAGCGTCTCAGGGGCCAGCACAGATACGCAGTATTTT. Its coded protein is CASSVSGASTDTQYF.